A few counts support the clone carrying this TCR beta chain. Its antigen is undetermined. This sample was taken from a study of glioma-infiltrating T cells. Amplification of TCR alpha and beta CDR3 regions from RNA used iRepertoire nested multiplex PCR. One entry per CDR3 protein, called by TCRdb with MiXCR from the multiplex PCR reads. The sample includes 300,000 to 450,000 distinct CDR3 sequences, roughly two fifths of them seen just once. Points from the study as a whole: A blood CDR3 motif signature was depleted in highly divergent patients. Above-expected tissue-blood divergence occurred in all gliomas, most in low-grade ones.

This CDR3 region has 15 residues. Germline lookup yields CDR1 LGHNA and CDR2 YNFKEQ. Trimming stripped 0 bases from V and 9 bases from J, with 15 bases between. V gene TRBV4-2 combines with J gene TRBJ2-1; D is uncertain. Sequenced sample: glioma tissue, nonneoplastic brain tissue, or PBMCs (not recorded which). The TCR originated in a human donor with low-grade glioma or glioblastoma, undergoing nonglioma brain surgery, or in good health (not recorded which). CDR3 sequence: CASSQEVSSEGEQFF. DNA of the CDR3: TGTGCCAGCAGCCAAGAGGTGTCGAGCGAAGGTGAGCAGTTCTTC.